A selection of T cell receptor beta chains follows, all from one sample in a study of T cell responses to AZD1222 COVID-19 vaccine. Sequenced by immunoSEQ multiplex PCR; TCRdb stores in-frame clones only, minus some. The table lists around 100,000 clones, about 93% of them singletons. Specimen: peripheral blood, collected on day 0 of AZD1222 vaccination. The receptors stem from an adult in good health. Each CDR3 is given with its conserved first and last residue. D genes are given only for firm matches.

CDR3aa	len	v_gene	d_gene
CASTQGGTREQFF	13	TRBV7-9	NA
CASSKGARSAPMNTEAFF	18	TRBV21-1	NA
CASSLAGRSGFSTDTQYF	18	TRBV5-1	TRBD2
CASSYQDSDYGYTF	14	TRBV9	NA
CASSQEGTASGANVLTF	17	TRBV3-1/TRBV3-2	NA
CASSGDRLEAFF	12	TRBV18	NA
CASSPKTNQPQHF	13	TRBV19	NA
CASSEMPGGGTSKGYTF	17	TRBV6-1	NA
CASSSQGAYNEQFF	14	TRBV6-6	TRBD1
CSVGEETQYF	10	TRBV29-1	NA
CASSLVVGLAGDQETQYF	18	TRBV5-4	TRBD2
CASSPRGTGVGDTQYF	16	TRBV5-1	NA
CASSEDYYNEQFF	13	TRBV7-7	NA
CASSSSQGPYETQYF	15	TRBV11-2	NA
CASSSRSTSATDTQYF	16	TRBV7-2	TRBD2